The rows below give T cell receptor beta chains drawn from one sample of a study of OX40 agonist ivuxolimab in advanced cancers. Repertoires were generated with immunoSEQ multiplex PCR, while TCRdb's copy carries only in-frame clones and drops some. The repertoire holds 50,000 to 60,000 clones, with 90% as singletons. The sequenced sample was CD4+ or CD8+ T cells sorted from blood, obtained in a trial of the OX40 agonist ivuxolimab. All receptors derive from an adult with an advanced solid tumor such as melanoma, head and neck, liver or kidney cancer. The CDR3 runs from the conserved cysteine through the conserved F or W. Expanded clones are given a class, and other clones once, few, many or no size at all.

CASAGLRGSYNEQFF	-	TRBV7-9	TRBJ2-1
CASSLLQAVTEAFF	few	TRBV4-2	TRBJ1-1
CASSYGQAPGEQYF	-	TRBV14	TRBJ2-7
CASKAGTGTSGSRTGELFF	-	TRBV7-3	TRBJ2-2
CASSAGGRGQPQHF	-	TRBV28	TRBJ1-5
CASSIGKETQYF	-	TRBV19	TRBJ2-5
CASSLIGRLNQPQHF	-	TRBV7-3	TRBJ1-5
CASSPQGEQPQHF	-	TRBV7-9	TRBJ1-5
CASTTGYSYNSPLHF	few	TRBV19	TRBJ1-6
CASSARTGADTQYF	-	TRBV9	TRBJ2-3
CASSPDRGRVTGELFF	-	TRBV19	TRBJ2-2
CASSPGQGSPEAFF	-	TRBV18	TRBJ1-1
CASSSDRAYEQYF	-	TRBV6-5	TRBJ2-7
CASSPRESNQPQHF	-	TRBV18	TRBJ1-5
CASSARWRGVHNEQFF	-	TRBV28	TRBJ2-1
CASSLTGGGNNEQFF	-	TRBV11-2	TRBJ2-1
CASSELGTQYF	-	TRBV2	TRBJ2-5
CSARIHTQYF	-	TRBV20-1	TRBJ2-3
CASNYGQLVPQGNEQFF	-	TRBV28	TRBJ2-1
CASSPGQLNTGELFF	-	TRBV28	TRBJ2-2
CASSLSGGTDTQYF	-	TRBV5-1	TRBJ2-3
CASSTPGGLGEKLFF	-	TRBV28	TRBJ1-4
CASIASPAEKAFF	once	TRBV2	TRBJ1-1
CAWSDAGLQPQHF	-	TRBV30	TRBJ1-5
CATSRDYNGYTF	-	TRBV15	TRBJ1-2
CASSGQTNSYNEQFF	-	TRBV10-1	TRBJ2-1
CSVEARNTDTQYF	-	TRBV29-1	TRBJ2-3
CASRTWTGEHQPQHF	-	TRBV2	TRBJ1-5
CASSVGRGEQYF	few	TRBV2	TRBJ2-7
CASSRWTGLVEAFF	-	TRBV14	TRBJ1-1
CASGLSRDRGKKDTGELFF	-	TRBV12-5	TRBJ2-2
CASSFQQGPSEAFF	-	TRBV2	TRBJ1-1
CASILAGGYTF	-	TRBV2	TRBJ1-2
CASSFGERNQPQHF	few	TRBV5-1	TRBJ1-5
CASSPGAHYGYTF	-	TRBV5-6	TRBJ1-2
CASSSSGTGSTGELFF	-	TRBV6-6	TRBJ2-2